This T cell receptor beta chain comes out of a study of blood T cell repertoires in COVID-19. Generated by immunoSEQ multiplex PCR, the TCRdb table keeps only in-frame clones and is missing some. This repertoire shows about 210,000 clones, roughly 84% found once; its top ten account for roughly 3.1%. Everyone who took part was about 18 to 90 years old, and they came from 24 US areas. V lost 4 bases, J lost 4 bases, and 14 bases lay in between. This CDR3 is built from 14 residues. Germline assignment: CDR1 SGHNT and CDR2 YYREEE (reference sequence). The TCR sequence derives from a woman aged 25 to 39 who had been exposed to COVID-19. The source material was PBMCs or T cells enriched from blood (not recorded which). The chain has TRBV5-4 and TRBJ1-2; D possibly corresponds to TRBD1 (5 bases). The CDR3 sequence is CASSTLGAGYGYTF. The CDR3 DNA reads TGTGCCAGCAGCACACTTGGGGCAGGCTATGGCTACACCTTC.